This T cell receptor beta chain was recovered during a study of quantifying T cell responses using KT2 cells. In the study overall: RNA was reverse transcribed with TCR alpha and beta constant-region primers. The T4 ligation step was estimated to exceed 9.5% efficiency under optimum conditions.

A single-stranded UMI oligo with SP2 sequence was ligated to cDNA 3' ends. An equimolar mix of RC1.1 and RC1.2 primed the beta chain across TRBC1 and TRBC2. TCRdb fed the UMI-ligation and nested PCR reads into MiXCR, producing one record per CDR3 protein. The table shows about 32,000 distinct CDR3 sequences, with about 7.3% occurring only once. In its sample, this clonotype ranks as medium-sized. KT2 cells were mixed with fixed PBMC numbers at varying ratios. The germline gives CDR1 SQVTM, CDR2 ANQGSEA. The V and J ends lost 4 bases and 0 bases, in that order; junction bases with no gene match: 1. The CDR3 has 14 amino acids.

The sample consisted of PBMCs spiked with cells of the T cell clone KT2. The clonotype comes from a human donor. The genes are TRBV29-1 and TRBJ2-2, with TRBD1 identical over 8 bases. CDR3 coding DNA: TGCAGCGTTGGGACAGGGCCGAACACCGGGGAGCTGTTTTTT. It encodes CSVGTGPNTGELFF.